These 32 T cell receptor beta chains came from one sample sequenced in a study of blood T cell repertoires in COVID-19. The data were produced by immunoSEQ multiplex PCR, yet TCRdb's version contains in-frame clones alone and is incomplete. The repertoire has approximately 260,000 clones, approximately 80% of them found once; the top ten carry roughly a tenth. The sequencing sample was made of peripheral blood. Receptor source: a woman at least 80 years old with acute or convalescent COVID-19.

This clone is a singleton in its sample. The rearrangement uses TRBV27 and TRBJ1-5; 9 bases fit TRBD1. The V gene's germline CDR1 is MNHEY and CDR2 SMNVEV (reference sequence). The CDR3 has 18 amino acids. J was trimmed by 5 bases and V by 11 bases; bases with no gene match: 22. The CDR3 DNA sequence: TGTGCCTTTAAAACTGGGGACAGGGTATGGTCTTGCGATCAGCCCCAGCATTTT. Its translation is CAFKTGDRVWSCDQPQHF.

The chain links TRBV6-5 to TRBJ2-3; TRBD1 matches at 7 bases. In germline, CDR1 is MNHEY, CDR2 SVGAGI. Trimming at V came to 6 bases and at J to 1 base, leaving 7 bases not matched to a gene. This CDR3 region has 15 residues. CDR3: CASRTDRVGTDTQYF. CDR3 in DNA: TGTGCCAGCAGAACCGACAGGGTCGGCACAGATACGCAGTATTTT.

The chain recombines TRBV7-2 with TRBJ2-6; D unresolved. The V and J ends lost 5 bases and 7 bases respectively, with 9 bases between them. Germline lookup yields CDR1 SGHTA and CDR2 FQGNSA. The CDR3 loop spans 13 amino acids. The CDR3 loop reads CASSQSVANVLTF. CDR3 bases: TGTGCCAGCAGCCAGAGCGTCGCCAACGTCCTGACTTTC.

The V and J genes are TRBV10-2 and TRBJ1-6, with D uncertain. Germline V CDR1 and CDR2: WSHSY, SAAADI. V was cut by 7 bases and J by 0 bases, with 4 bases left in between. The CDR3 consists of 13 residues. The CDR3: CASTGSYNSPLHF. The CDR3 DNA reads TGCGCCAGCACCGGCTCCTATAATTCACCCCTCCACTTT.

The chain has TRBV4-1 and TRBJ2-1; 9 positions match TRBD1. The CDR3 has 14 amino acids. From germline, CDR1 is MGHRA and CDR2 YSYEKL. V trimming: 4 bases; J trimming: 6 bases; junction bases outside the gene matches: 4. The CDR3 reads CASSRQTGGNEQFF. In DNA form, the CDR3 reads TGCGCCAGCAGCCGGCAGACAGGGGGCAATGAGCAGTTCTTC.

About this clone itself: Mismatch with germline at one junction end may stem from a read error. V gene TRBV10-2 combines with J gene TRBJ2-6, with 7 nucleotides matching TRBD1. The CDR3 is made up of 17 amino acids. CDR1 is WSHSY and CDR2 is SAAADI in the germline V gene. The CDR3, as DNA: TGCGCCAGCAGCGAGTGGAACAGGGGCTCCGGGGCCAACGTCCTGACTTTC. Protein sequence: CASSEWNRGSGANVLTF.

This rearrangement joins TRBV5-4 to TRBJ1-1, with D unclear. V shed 1 base and J shed 3 bases, with 10 bases lying between them. The CDR3 has 14 residues. Per germline, CDR1 SGHNT and CDR2 YYREEE (reference sequence). CDR3 sequence (DNA): TGTGCCAGCAGCTTGAGAGGGCGGCACACTGAAGCTTTCTTT. It translates to CASSLRGRHTEAFF.

The V call is TRBV7-3, the J call TRBJ1-2, with 10 bases identical to TRBD1. Germline lookup yields CDR1 SGHTA and CDR2 FQGTGA. CDR3 length: 18 residues. The V and J ends lost 1 base and 3 bases, in that order; junction bases with no gene match: 11. CDR3 in amino acids: CASSLNSGGGQGHYGYTF. The CDR3 DNA reads as TGTGCCAGCAGCTTAAACTCGGGGGGGGGACAGGGGCACTATGGCTACACCTTC.

V is TRBV28 and J is TRBJ2-3; 9 bases align to TRBD1. Germline V gene lookup returns CDR1 MDHEN and CDR2 SYDVKM. V shed 5 bases and J 5 bases; nucleotides not matched to a gene: 14. This CDR3 comprises 17 residues. The CDR3 region has the DNA TGTGCCAGCAGTCCTCTAATCCGGGACAGGGCAGTAGATACGCAGTATTTT. Amino acids: CASSPLIRDRAVDTQYF.

V and J are TRBV7-2 and TRBJ1-5; D remains ambiguous. CDR3 length: 15 amino acids. Germline V gives CDR1 SGHTA, CDR2 FQGNSA. The V and J ends lost 1 base and 7 bases respectively, with 14 bases between them. CDR3 residues: CASSLVVGSGQPQHF. Written as DNA, the CDR3 is TGTGCCAGCAGCTTAGTGGTAGGGTCGGGGCAGCCCCAGCATTTT.

In its sample, this clone was seen once. The chain recombines TRBV2 with TRBJ1-5; 7 bases align to TRBD1. Germline values: CDR1 SNHLY, CDR2 FYNNEI. The J segment lost 3 bases and the V segment lost 6 bases, leaving 8 bases of the junction unmatched. CDR3 size: 15 residues. CDR3 in DNA: TGTGCCAGCAGCCCCGACAGGGCTTTCAATCAGCCCCAGCATTTT. This translates into CASSPDRAFNQPQHF.

V is TRBV23-1 and J is TRBJ2-7, with 8 bases matching TRBD1. TRBV23-1 is treated as an ORF (open reading frame) with a function not yet certain. The CDR3 is made up of 11 amino acids. This chain's CDR3 is CADQGAHEQYF. As DNA, the CDR3 is TGCGCGGACCAGGGGGCCCACGAGCAGTACTTC.

The table lists this clone with a count of one. The rearrangement uses TRBV6-6 and TRBJ2-2; D is uncertain. The CDR3 is 13 residues long. The germline V gene encodes CDR1 MNHNY and CDR2 SVGAGI (reference sequence). V was clipped by 5 bases and J by 1 base, with 5 bases between them. CDR3 sequence reads: CASSPGNTGELFF. CDR3 DNA sequence: TGTGCCAGCAGTCCGGGGAACACCGGGGAGCTGTTTTTT.

The J gene is TRBJ2-7, the V gene TRBV7-2; 9 nucleotides agree with TRBD1. Germline assignment: CDR1 SGHTA and CDR2 FQGNSA. V gave up 4 bases and J gave up 5 bases; unmatched junction bases: 12. The CDR3 runs to 16 residues. Here the CDR3 reads CASSSTGTGYFNEQYF. Here the CDR3 DNA reads TGTGCCAGCAGCTCCACCGGGACAGGGTATTTCAACGAGCAGTACTTC.

The chain employs TRBV6-6 and TRBJ2-7; D is perhaps TRBD1 (6 bases). The CDR3 sequence is 15 residues long. The V end lost 6 bases, the J end lost 0 bases, and 15 bases lay between the germline ends. Germline V gene data show CDR1 as MNHNY and CDR2 as SVGAGI (reference sequence). The CDR3 spells CASSSRQESSYEQYF. The CDR3 DNA sequence: TGTGCCAGCAGCTCAAGACAGGAGAGCTCCTACGAGCAGTACTTC.

V gene TRBV24-1 combines with J gene TRBJ2-3, with 12 bases matching TRBD2. Germline CDR1 KGHDR, CDR2 SFDVKD. J lost 3 bases, V lost 3 bases, and 3 bases had no gene match. The CDR3 runs 16 residues. CDR3 DNA: TGTGCCACCAGTGATCCTAGCGGGGGGGCGACAGATACGCAGTATTTT. Translated: CATSDPSGGATDTQYF.

The J gene is TRBJ1-4, the V gene TRBV20-1, with D possibly TRBD1 on 6 matching bases. Per germline, CDR1 DFQATT and CDR2 SNEGSKA (reference sequence). Between the trimmed V and J ends, which lost 3 bases and 2 bases, there was a span of 19 bases. CDR3 size: 17 residues. CDR3 loop: CSASTGLWGGTNEKLFF. CDR3 sequence (DNA): TGCAGTGCTAGTACGGGACTTTGGGGGGGCACTAATGAAAAACTGTTTTTT.

The CDR3 coding sequence is TGTGCCAGCAGCAGGAGGTGGACAGAGGCGGGGGTCGCAGATACGCAGTATTTT. It encodes CASSRRWTEAGVADTQYF. The chain couples TRBV27 to TRBJ2-3, with D perhaps TRBD2 (7 bases). Trimming took off 6 bases at V and 4 bases at J, with 26 bases between the two ends. There are 18 residues in the CDR3. Germline lookup yields CDR1 MNHEY and CDR2 SMNVEV (reference sequence).

The V gene is TRBV7-9, the J gene TRBJ1-5, with D unclear. This CDR3 contains 14 residues. V was shortened by 4 bases and J by 2 bases, with 9 bases between the two germline ends. The germline V gene has CDR1 SEHNR and CDR2 FQNEAQ (reference sequence). CDR3 region: CASSSSGGNQPQHF. CDR3 DNA sequence: TGTGCCAGCAGCTCTTCCGGTGGCAATCAGCCCCAGCATTTT.

Points on this clone: In the same sample, other DNA sequences code for this CDR3. The chain uses TRBV12-3 or TRBV12-4 and TRBJ1-5; D not resolved. The CDR3 has 13 amino acids. V was pared by 2 bases and J by 2 bases, with 4 bases between. The DNA for the CDR3 is TGTGCCAGCAGTTTACGGGGCAATCAGCCCCAGCATTTT. Translation: CASSLRGNQPQHF.

The chain combines TRBV28 with TRBJ2-4; tentatively, D is TRBD2 (6 bases). CDR1 and CDR2 from the germline V gene are MDHEN and SYDVKM. With 11 bases removed from V and 8 bases from J, the gap between germline ends came to 25 bases. This CDR3 has 15 residues. The CDR3 DNA is TGTGCCTCCTCCGGGACTCTTAGCGAAGGGTACATTCAGTACTTC. This codes for CASSGTLSEGYIQYF.

V gene TRBV2 combines with J gene TRBJ1-4; 10 bases align to TRBD1. The germline CDR1 and CDR2 sequences are SNHLY and FYNNEI. The CDR3 contains 14 residues. The trim removed 4 bases at V and 8 bases at J, leaving 4 bases unmatched. Here the CDR3 DNA reads TGTGCCAGCAGTGGGGACAGGGGATGGGAAAAACTGTTTTTT. Protein: CASSGDRGWEKLFF.

The chain links TRBV6-6 to TRBJ1-4; D is perhaps TRBD1 (5 bases). Germline V gene lookup returns CDR1 MNHNY and CDR2 SVGAGI (reference sequence). V lost 6 bases, J lost 8 bases, and 16 bases lay in between. There are 14 residues in the CDR3. Here the CDR3 reads CASSPTGVVEKLFF. The CDR3 DNA reads as TGTGCCAGCAGCCCGACGGGGGTGGTGGAAAAACTGTTTTTT.

J is TRBJ1-1 and V is TRBV19, with a possible D match to TRBD1 (6 bases). The CDR3 covers 15 residues. Trimming removed 8 bases at V and 5 bases at J, with 21 bases between. Per the germline V gene, CDR1 is LNHDA and CDR2 is SQIVND (reference sequence). CDR3: CASSLIQGRGTEAFF. CDR3 sequence (DNA): TGTGCCAGTTCCCTAATACAGGGTCGTGGAACTGAAGCTTTCTTT.

This clone occurred once. This chain links TRBV30 with TRBJ2-1; TRBD2 matches at 8 bases. The V segment lost 1 base and the J segment 7 bases; nucleotides outside the gene matches: 12. The CDR3 covers 16 residues. CDR1 and CDR2 (germline): GTSNPN, SVGIG (reference sequence). This CDR3 reads CAWSGGRGGPLNEQFF. The DNA of the CDR3 is TGTGCCTGGAGTGGGGGCCGCGGGGGGCCGTTAAATGAGCAGTTCTTC.

The gene calls are TRBV28 and TRBJ2-7, with 13 bases identical to TRBD2. Looked up from germline, CDR1 is MDHEN and CDR2 is SYDVKM. The CDR3 runs to 16 residues. V was clipped by 6 bases and J by 7 bases; unmatched bases: 12. The CDR3 loop is CASRPGLAGARREQYF. The DNA for the CDR3 is TGTGCCAGCAGACCTGGACTAGCGGGGGCCCGGAGGGAGCAGTACTTC. The whole variable domain, filled in from reference TRBV28 and TRBJ2-7, reads DVKVTQSSRYLVKRTGEKVFLECVQDMDHENMFWYRQDPGLGLRLIYFSYDVKMKEKGDIPEGYSVSREKKERFSLILESASTNQTSMYLCASRPGLAGARREQYFGPGTRLTVT.

J is TRBJ2-5 and V is TRBV4-2; TRBD2 matches at 7 bases. In germline, CDR1 is LGHNA, CDR2 YNFKEQ. J was trimmed by 5 bases and V by 1 base; bases with no gene match: 1. This CDR3 is 13 amino acids long. The chain's CDR3 is CASSQGGGETQYF. CDR3 DNA: TGTGCCAGCAGCCAAGGGGGAGGGGAGACCCAGTACTTC.

The chain carries TRBV12-3 or TRBV12-4 and TRBJ1-2; D call uncertain. The CDR3 consists of 13 residues. The V gene lost 6 bases and the J gene lost 3 bases, with 11 bases spanning the gap. The CDR3 coding sequence is TGTGCCAGCAGCCCTCGAGAGGACTATGGCTACACCTTC. This encodes CASSPREDYGYTF.

The J gene is TRBJ2-5, the V gene TRBV7-9; the match to TRBD1 covers 11 bases. V lost 5 bases to trimming and J lost 4 bases; unmatched junction nucleotides: 9. In germline, CDR1 is SEHNR, CDR2 FQNEAQ (reference sequence). This CDR3 region has 16 residues. The CDR3 spells CASSRSGTGGRETQYF. The CDR3 nucleotides read TGTGCCAGCAGCCGATCCGGGACAGGGGGTAGAGAGACCCAGTACTTC.

The chain recombines TRBV5-4 with TRBJ2-1; TRBD2 matches 10 bases. The germline CDR1 and CDR2 sequences are SGHNT and YYREEE (reference sequence). Germline trimming cut 0 bases from V and 7 bases from J; bases unmatched to any gene: 7. The CDR3 is made up of 16 amino acids. CDR3 residues: CASSLDISGGRNEQFF. DNA of the CDR3: TGTGCCAGCAGCTTGGATATTAGCGGGGGGCGAAATGAGCAGTTCTTC.

The V call is TRBV6-5, the J call TRBJ2-1, with 10 bases matching TRBD2. This CDR3 is 14 amino acids long. CDR1 MNHEY and CDR2 SVGAGI come from the germline V gene. The ends lost 5 bases at V and 4 bases at J; junction bases unmatched: 2. CDR3 DNA: TGTGCCAGCAGTCGACTAGCGGGTTACAATGAGCAGTTCTTC. Translation: CASSRLAGYNEQFF.

On this clone itself: This CDR3 is also generated by other DNA sequences in the sample. This chain connects TRBV18 to TRBJ2-5, with unresolved D. The germline CDR1 and CDR2 sequences are KGHSH and LQKENI. V was cut by 3 bases and J by 5 bases, with 4 bases left in between. The CDR3 contains 11 residues. CDR3 DNA sequence: TGTGCCAGCTCACCCGAGGAGACCCAGTACTTC. It is translated as CASSPEETQYF.